A selection of T cell receptor beta chains follows, all from one sample in a study of blood T cell repertoires in COVID-19. The table came from immunoSEQ multiplex PCR; TCRdb's copy has only in-frame clones and leaves some out. The sample includes roughly 300,000 clones, 80% to 90% of them seen just once. Source material: peripheral blood. Every receptor here comes from a woman in her forties or fifties who had recovered from COVID-19. CDR3s leave out the opening cysteine and the closing phenylalanine or tryptophan. Clone size is shown for a subset of rows, as once, few, many or a class of expanded clone.

J gene: TRBJ2-1
clone size: once
V gene: TRBV29-1
CDR3 protein: SVEHRGSYNEQF

J gene: TRBJ2-7
clone size: -
V gene: TRBV2
CDR3 protein: ASGGQIYEQY

J gene: TRBJ1-3
clone size: many
V gene: TRBV7-2
CDR3 protein: ASSLVGRGGGTIY

J gene: TRBJ2-3
clone size: -
V gene: TRBV30
CDR3 protein: AWSLTAGGLRDTQY

J gene: TRBJ1-2
clone size: -
V gene: TRBV5-1
CDR3 protein: ASSFLVGRDSNGYT

J gene: TRBJ1-6
clone size: few
V gene: TRBV27
CDR3 protein: ASSQGQSSYNSPLH

J gene: TRBJ2-7
clone size: -
V gene: TRBV6-6
CDR3 protein: ASSYSTQGPEQY

J gene: TRBJ2-1
clone size: -
V gene: TRBV7-8
CDR3 protein: ASSRRDSSSYNEQF

J gene: TRBJ1-4
clone size: -
V gene: TRBV27
CDR3 protein: ASSSDRGPEKLF

J gene: TRBJ1-6
clone size: -
V gene: TRBV10-2
CDR3 protein: ASSESRTENSPLH

J gene: TRBJ1-1
clone size: few
V gene: TRBV9
CDR3 protein: ASSGGSWNTEAF

J gene: TRBJ1-1
clone size: -
V gene: TRBV6-1
CDR3 protein: ASSEGRDTEAF

J gene: TRBJ2-1
clone size: -
V gene: TRBV11-1
CDR3 protein: ASRSRRSSYNEQF

J gene: TRBJ2-1
clone size: -
V gene: TRBV5-1
CDR3 protein: ASSSGQGAGNEQF

J gene: TRBJ2-4
clone size: -
V gene: TRBV7-2
CDR3 protein: ASSHSPGTGGNIQY

J gene: TRBJ1-1
clone size: -
V gene: TRBV6-5
CDR3 protein: ASSMYSPNTEAF

J gene: TRBJ1-5
clone size: -
V gene: TRBV7-9
CDR3 protein: ASSLQGLPQH

J gene: TRBJ2-2
clone size: few
V gene: TRBV7-7
CDR3 protein: ASSLAPGLTGELF

J gene: TRBJ1-4
clone size: -
V gene: TRBV28
CDR3 protein: ASSQGNEKLF

J gene: TRBJ2-3
clone size: -
V gene: TRBV4-3
CDR3 protein: ASSPSGVGTQY

J gene: TRBJ2-3
clone size: -
V gene: TRBV19
CDR3 protein: ATNPGGESDTQY

J gene: TRBJ2-2
clone size: -
V gene: TRBV19
CDR3 protein: ASSIGTGELF

J gene: TRBJ2-7
clone size: -
V gene: TRBV6-5
CDR3 protein: ASSSRTGSYEQY

J gene: TRBJ1-2
clone size: -
V gene: TRBV4-3
CDR3 protein: ASSQGTANYGYT

J gene: TRBJ2-7
clone size: few
V gene: TRBV28
CDR3 protein: ASRLGGGEQY

J gene: TRBJ1-1
clone size: -
V gene: TRBV5-1
CDR3 protein: ASKPRGEHTEAF

J gene: TRBJ1-2
clone size: -
V gene: TRBV3-1/TRBV3-2
CDR3 protein: ASSQEAGHYGYT

J gene: TRBJ2-2
clone size: -
V gene: TRBV18
CDR3 protein: ASSPQLAGTGELF

J gene: TRBJ2-4
clone size: -
V gene: TRBV3-1/TRBV3-2
CDR3 protein: ASSRLAGILAKNIQY

J gene: TRBJ1-2
clone size: -
V gene: TRBV6-5
CDR3 protein: ASSYSHRVSYGYT

J gene: TRBJ1-2
clone size: -
V gene: TRBV24-1
CDR3 protein: ATSEQTPTGYGYT

J gene: TRBJ1-2
clone size: -
V gene: TRBV6-6
CDR3 protein: ASSSTPGHPNYGYT